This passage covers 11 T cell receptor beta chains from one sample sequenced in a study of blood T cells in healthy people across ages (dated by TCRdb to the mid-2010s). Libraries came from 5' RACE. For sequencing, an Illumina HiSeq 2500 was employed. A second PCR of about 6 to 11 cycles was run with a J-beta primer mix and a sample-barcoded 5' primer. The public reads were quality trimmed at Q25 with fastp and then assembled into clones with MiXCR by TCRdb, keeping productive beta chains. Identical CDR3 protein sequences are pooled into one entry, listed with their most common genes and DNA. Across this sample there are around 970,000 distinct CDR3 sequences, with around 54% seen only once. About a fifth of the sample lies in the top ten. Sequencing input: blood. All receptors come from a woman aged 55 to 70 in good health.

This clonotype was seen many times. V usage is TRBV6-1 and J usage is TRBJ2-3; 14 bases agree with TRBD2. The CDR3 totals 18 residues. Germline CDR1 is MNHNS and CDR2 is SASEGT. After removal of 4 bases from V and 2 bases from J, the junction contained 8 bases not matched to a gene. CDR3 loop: CASSGLAGGPWATDTQYF. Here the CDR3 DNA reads TGTGCCAGCAGTGGACTAGCGGGAGGGCCGTGGGCCACAGATACGCAGTATTTT.

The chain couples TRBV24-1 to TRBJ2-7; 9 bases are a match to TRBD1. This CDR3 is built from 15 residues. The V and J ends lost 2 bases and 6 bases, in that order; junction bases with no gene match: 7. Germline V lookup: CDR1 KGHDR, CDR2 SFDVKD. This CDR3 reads CATSDSGTGKGEQYF. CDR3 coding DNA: TGTGCCACCAGTGATTCCGGGACAGGGAAAGGCGAGCAGTACTTC.

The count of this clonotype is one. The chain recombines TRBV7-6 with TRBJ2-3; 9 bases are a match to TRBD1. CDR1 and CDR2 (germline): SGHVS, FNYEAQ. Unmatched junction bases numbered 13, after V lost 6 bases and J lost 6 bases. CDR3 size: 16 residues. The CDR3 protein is CASSRIAGTGMDTQYF. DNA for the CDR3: TGTGCCAGCAGTCGTATTGCAGGGACAGGGATGGATACGCAGTATTTT.

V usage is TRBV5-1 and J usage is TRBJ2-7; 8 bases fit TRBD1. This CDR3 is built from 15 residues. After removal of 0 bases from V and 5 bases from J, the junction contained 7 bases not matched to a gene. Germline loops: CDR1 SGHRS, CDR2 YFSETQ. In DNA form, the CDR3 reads TGCGCCAGCAGCTTGGTGGTTCAGGGGGCCGACGAGCAGTACTTC. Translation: CASSLVVQGADEQYF.

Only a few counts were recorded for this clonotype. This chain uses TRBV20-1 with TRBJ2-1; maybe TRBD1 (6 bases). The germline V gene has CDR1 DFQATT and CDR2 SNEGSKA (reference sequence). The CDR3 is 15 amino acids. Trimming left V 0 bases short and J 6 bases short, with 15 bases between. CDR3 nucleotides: TGCAGTGCTAGAGATCGAAGGGGGAGCCCCAATGAGCAGTTCTTC. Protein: CSARDRRGSPNEQFF.

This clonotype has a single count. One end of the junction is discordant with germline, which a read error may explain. The CDR3 protein is CGSPPGPLQHNEQFF. The CDR3 nucleotides are TGTGGCAGCCCCCCCGGTCCACTGCAACACAATGAGCAGTTCTTC. The chain uses TRBV2 and TRBJ2-1; D is ambiguous. Germline V gene lookup returns CDR1 SNHLY and CDR2 FYNNEI. This CDR3 contains 15 residues.

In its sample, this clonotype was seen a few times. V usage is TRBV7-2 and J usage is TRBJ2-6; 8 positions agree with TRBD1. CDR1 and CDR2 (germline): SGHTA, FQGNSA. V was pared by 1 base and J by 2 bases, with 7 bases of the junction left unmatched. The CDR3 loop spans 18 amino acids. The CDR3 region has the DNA TGTGCCAGCAGCTTAGTTCGGGCAGGGGGCCCTGGGGCCAACGTCCTGACTTTC. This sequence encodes CASSLVRAGGPGANVLTF.

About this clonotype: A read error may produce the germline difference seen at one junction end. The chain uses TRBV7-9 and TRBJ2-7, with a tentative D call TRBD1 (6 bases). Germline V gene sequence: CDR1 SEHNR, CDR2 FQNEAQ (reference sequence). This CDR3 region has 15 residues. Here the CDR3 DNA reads TGTTCCAGCAGCTTAGGTCAGGGGACGACCTACGAGCAGTACTTC. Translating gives CSSSLGQGTTYEQYF.

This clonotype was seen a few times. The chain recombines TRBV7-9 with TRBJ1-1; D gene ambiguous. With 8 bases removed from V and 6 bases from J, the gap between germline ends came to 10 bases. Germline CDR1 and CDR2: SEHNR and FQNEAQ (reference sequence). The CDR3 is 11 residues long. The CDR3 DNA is TGTGCCAGCCATACCAGGTCTGAAGCTTTCTTT. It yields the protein CASHTRSEAFF.

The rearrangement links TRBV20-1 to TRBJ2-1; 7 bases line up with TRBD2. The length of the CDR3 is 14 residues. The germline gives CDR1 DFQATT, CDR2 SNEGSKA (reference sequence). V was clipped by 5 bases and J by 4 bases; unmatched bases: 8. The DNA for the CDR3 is TGCAGTGCTCATCTAGCGGAGCCGTACAATGAGCAGTTCTTC. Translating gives CSAHLAEPYNEQFF.

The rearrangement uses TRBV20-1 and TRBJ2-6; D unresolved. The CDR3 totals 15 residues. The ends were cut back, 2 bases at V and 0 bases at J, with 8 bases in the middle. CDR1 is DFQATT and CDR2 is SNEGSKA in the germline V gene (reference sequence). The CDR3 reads CSARKDASGANVLTF. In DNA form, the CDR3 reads TGCAGTGCTAGAAAGGACGCCTCTGGGGCCAACGTCCTGACTTTC.